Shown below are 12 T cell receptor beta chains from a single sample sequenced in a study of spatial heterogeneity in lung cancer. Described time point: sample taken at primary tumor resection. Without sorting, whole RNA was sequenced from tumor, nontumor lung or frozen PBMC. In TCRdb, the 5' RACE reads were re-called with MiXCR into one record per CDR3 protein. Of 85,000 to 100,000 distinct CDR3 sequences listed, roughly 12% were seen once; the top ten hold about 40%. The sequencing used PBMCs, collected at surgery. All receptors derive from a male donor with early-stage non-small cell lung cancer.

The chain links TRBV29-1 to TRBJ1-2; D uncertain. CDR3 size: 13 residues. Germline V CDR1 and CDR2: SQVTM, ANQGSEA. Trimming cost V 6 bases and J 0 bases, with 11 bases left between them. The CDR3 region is CSVQPIANYGYTF. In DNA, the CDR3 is TGCAGCGTCCAGCCCATTGCTAACTATGGCTACACCTTC.

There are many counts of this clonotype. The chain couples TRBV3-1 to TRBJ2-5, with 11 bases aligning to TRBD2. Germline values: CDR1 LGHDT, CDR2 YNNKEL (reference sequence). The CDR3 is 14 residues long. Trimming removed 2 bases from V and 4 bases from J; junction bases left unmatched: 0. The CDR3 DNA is TGTGCCAGCAGCCAAACTAGCGGGGGAGAGACCCAGTACTTC. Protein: CASSQTSGGETQYF.

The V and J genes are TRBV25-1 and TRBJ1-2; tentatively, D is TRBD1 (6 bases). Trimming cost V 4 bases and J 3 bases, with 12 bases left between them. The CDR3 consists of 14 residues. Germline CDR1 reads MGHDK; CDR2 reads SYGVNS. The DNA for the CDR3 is TGTGCCAGCAGTGCACGGGGGCGGGACTATGGCTACACCTTC. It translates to CASSARGRDYGYTF.

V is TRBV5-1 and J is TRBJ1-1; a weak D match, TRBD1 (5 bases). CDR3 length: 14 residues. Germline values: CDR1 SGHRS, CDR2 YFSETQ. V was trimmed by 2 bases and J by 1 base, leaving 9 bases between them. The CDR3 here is CASSFQGRNTEAFF. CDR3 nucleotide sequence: TGCGCCAGCAGCTTTCAGGGCAGGAACACTGAAGCTTTCTTT. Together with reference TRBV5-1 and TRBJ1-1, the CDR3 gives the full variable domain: KAGVTQTPRYLIKTRGQQVTLSCSPISGHRSVSWYQQTPGQGLQFLFEYFSETQRNKGNFPGRFSGRQFSNSRSEMNVSTLELGDSALYLCASSFQGRNTEAFFGQGTRLTVV.

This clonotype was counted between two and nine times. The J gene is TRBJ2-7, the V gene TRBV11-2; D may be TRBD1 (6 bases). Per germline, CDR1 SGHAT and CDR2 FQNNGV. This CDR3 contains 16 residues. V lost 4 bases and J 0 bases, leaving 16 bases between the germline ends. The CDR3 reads CASSSITGSSSYEQYF. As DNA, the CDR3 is TGTGCCAGCAGCTCCATAACAGGGTCGAGCTCCTACGAGCAGTACTTC. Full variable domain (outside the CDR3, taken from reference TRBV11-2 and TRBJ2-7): EAGVAQSPRYKIIEKRQSVAFWCNPISGHATLYWYQQILGQGPKLLIQFQNNGVVDDSQLPKDRFSAERLKGVDSTLKIQPAKLEDSAVYLCASSSITGSSSYEQYFGPGTRLTVT.

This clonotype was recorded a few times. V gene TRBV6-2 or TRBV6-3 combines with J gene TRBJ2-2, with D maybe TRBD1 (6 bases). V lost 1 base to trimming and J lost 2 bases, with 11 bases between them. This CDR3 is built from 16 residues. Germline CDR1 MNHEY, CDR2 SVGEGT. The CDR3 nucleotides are TGTGCCAGCAGTTACTACTTGGGGGCCAACACCGGGGAGCTGTTTTTT. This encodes CASSYYLGANTGELFF.

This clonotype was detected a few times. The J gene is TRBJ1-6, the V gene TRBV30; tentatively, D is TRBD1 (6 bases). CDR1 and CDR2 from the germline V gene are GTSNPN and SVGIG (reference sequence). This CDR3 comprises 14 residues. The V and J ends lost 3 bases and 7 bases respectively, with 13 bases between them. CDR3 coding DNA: TGTGCCTGGAGAACAGGGAGCTCCAATTCACCCCTCCACTTT. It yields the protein CAWRTGSSNSPLHF.

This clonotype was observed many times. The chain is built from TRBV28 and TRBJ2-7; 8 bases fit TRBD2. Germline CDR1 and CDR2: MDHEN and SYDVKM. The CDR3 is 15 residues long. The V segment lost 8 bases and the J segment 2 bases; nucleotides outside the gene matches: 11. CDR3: CASEYEAGETYEQYF. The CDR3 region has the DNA TGTGCCAGCGAATATGAAGCGGGAGAAACCTACGAGCAGTACTTC. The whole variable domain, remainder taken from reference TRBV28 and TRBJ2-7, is DVKVTQSSRYLVKRTGEKVFLECVQDMDHENMFWYRQDPGLGLRLIYFSYDVKMKEKGDIPEGYSVSREKKERFSLILESASTNQTSMYLCASEYEAGETYEQYFGPGTRLTVT.

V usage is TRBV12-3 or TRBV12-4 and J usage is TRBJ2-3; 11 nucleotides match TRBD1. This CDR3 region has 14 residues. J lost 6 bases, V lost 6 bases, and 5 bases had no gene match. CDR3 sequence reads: CASRAGTGGDTQYF. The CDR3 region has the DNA TGTGCCAGCAGGGCTGGGACAGGGGGGGATACGCAGTATTTT.

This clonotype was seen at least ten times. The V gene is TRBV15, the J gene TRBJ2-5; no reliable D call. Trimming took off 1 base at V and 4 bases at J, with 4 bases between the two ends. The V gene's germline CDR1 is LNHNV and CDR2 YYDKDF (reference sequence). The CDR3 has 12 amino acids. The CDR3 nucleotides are TGTGCCACCAGCAGAGTGGGAGAGACCCAGTACTTC. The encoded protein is CATSRVGETQYF.

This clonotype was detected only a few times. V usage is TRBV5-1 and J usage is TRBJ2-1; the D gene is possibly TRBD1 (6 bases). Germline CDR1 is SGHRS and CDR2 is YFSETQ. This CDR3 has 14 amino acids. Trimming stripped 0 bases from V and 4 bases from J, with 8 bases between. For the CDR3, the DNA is TGCGCCAGCAGCTTGGGGGACACTTACAATGAGCAGTTCTTC. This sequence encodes CASSLGDTYNEQFF.

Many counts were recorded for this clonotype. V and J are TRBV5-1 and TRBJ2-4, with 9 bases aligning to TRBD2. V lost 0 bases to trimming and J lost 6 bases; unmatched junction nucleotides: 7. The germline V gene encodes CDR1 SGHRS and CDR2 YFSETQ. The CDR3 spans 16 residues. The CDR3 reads CASSLDPLAGSNIQYF. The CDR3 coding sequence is TGCGCCAGCAGCTTGGATCCCCTAGCGGGGTCAAACATTCAGTACTTC.